This entry features one TCR beta chain sequence. In its sample, this clone was seen once. Its cognate antigen has yet to be identified. Per-base quality was not reported, and no clone a single base away is much larger than it. The CDR3 regions of human TCRbeta chains were analyzed by immunosequencing. The study's own analysis went as follows. Repertoire TCRs were matched against a reference library of SARS-CoV-2-specific TCRs generated with the MIRA antigen-specificity platform. Breadth was defined as the fraction of unique TCRs that were SARS-CoV-2-associated. Depth was defined as the fraction of total T cells that were SARS-CoV-2-associated. Using the MIRA data, each spike-specific TCR was assigned both to the spike region to which the TCR was reactive and to a CD4 or CD8 class. Log10-transformed breadth and depth values were compared by one-way ANOVA with Sidak's multiple comparisons tests. As stored in TCRdb, this immuneACCESS dataset retains in-frame rearrangements with V and J assigned. A fraction of the clones does not appear; measured against another copy, unresolved V genes explain less than half of the discrepancy, and the remainder lacks a known reason. V and J calls plus clone size are reproduced from that table; the DNA served to infer D and trimming. In all, the sample holds some 110,000 clones, and 89% of those were seen once. The biggest ten clones account for more than 4% of the sample.

Based on the germline V gene, the CDR1 and CDR2 sequences are MDHEN and SYDVKM. V ends up 7 bases short and J 7 bases short, with an unmatched junction base count of 7. The CDR3 spans 13 residues, from the cysteine through the phenylalanine. Only the CDR3 part of the read is kept: 39 bases, read in frame from the first base. The sample's time point label is to be understood as: baseline before first vaccination. Vaccinee samples came from UK trials COV001 and COV002, including a single-blind randomized controlled phase 2/3 trial of AZD1222 (ChAdOx1 nCoV-19) in healthy adults. Trial participant PBMC samples were collected at day 0 and day 28 after the second dose for TCRbeta chain sequencing. The sample belongs to a study of T cell responses to AZD1222 COVID-19 vaccine (dated by TCRdb to the early 2020s). For context, the study as a whole: AZD1222 recipients whose second dose came at about 4 weeks and those whose second dose came at about 12 weeks were combined into one group, since spike-specific TCR depth and breadth did not differ between the two schedules. Trial participants were enrolled into age subgroups of 18-55, 56-69 and 70-plus years, which contained about 150, 28 and 57 TCR-sequenced participants, respectively. TCR sequencing covered roughly 230 trial participants: 200 to 220 given two doses of AZD1222 and 26 given two doses of MenACWY control vaccine.

The full study reports these points: A significant rise in spike-specific TCR breadth and depth was observed after two AZD1222 doses relative to day 0 and relative to MenACWY recipients. Because no day 14 peak-response samples were available, the repertoires could be characterized only after the peak T cell response. Only five to seven AZD1222 recipients were SARS-CoV-2 seropositive at baseline, limiting conclusions about previously exposed vaccinees. The 56-69-year group was small, and its depth increase did not reach significance, likely because of low power. Vaccine-associated CD4 TCRs spanned the whole spike protein, with dominant responses in regions 160-218 and 743-854. Most participants were white British and females outnumbered males, and the authors suggested that clonal diversity may have been underestimated. Reportedly, close to half of the unique spike-specific TCRs recognized epitopes lying outside the regions that are mutated in the B.1.351 and B.1.1.7 variants.

The sequence came from an adult in good health. The chain is encoded by TRBV28 joined to TRBJ1-2; 9 middle bases align to TRBD1. The sequencing used peripheral blood, collected on day 0 of AZD1222 vaccination. The CDR3 region: CASTSDRGLGYTF. The sequence in DNA is TGTGCCAGCACCTCGGACAGGGGTCTTGGCTACACCTTC.